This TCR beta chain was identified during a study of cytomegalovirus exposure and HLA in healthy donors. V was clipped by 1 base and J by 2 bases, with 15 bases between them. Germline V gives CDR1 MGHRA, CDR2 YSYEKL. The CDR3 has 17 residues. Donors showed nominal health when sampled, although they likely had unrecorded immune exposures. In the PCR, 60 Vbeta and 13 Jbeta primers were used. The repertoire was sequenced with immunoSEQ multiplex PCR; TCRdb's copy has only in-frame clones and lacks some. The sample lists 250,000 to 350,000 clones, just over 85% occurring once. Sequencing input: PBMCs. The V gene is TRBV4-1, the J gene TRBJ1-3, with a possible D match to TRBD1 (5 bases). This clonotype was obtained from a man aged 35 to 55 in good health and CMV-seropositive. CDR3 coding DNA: TGCGCCAGCAGCCAAGGCCCAGGGCGATCTCCTGGAAACACCATATATTTT. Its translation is CASSQGPGRSPGNTIYF.